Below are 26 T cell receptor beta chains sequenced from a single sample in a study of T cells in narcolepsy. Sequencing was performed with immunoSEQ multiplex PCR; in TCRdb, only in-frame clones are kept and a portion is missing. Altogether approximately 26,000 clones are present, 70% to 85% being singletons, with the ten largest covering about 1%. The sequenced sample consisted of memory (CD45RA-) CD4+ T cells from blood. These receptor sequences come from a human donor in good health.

CDR3 DNA: TGTGCCAGCAGGCAACGGGACAGGGACTACGAGCAGTACTTC. As protein: CASRQRDRDYEQYF. The chain is built from TRBV5-8 and TRBJ2-7, with TRBD1 identical over 9 bases. Germline V gene sequence: CDR1 SGHTS, CDR2 YDEGEE. After removal of 5 bases from V and 3 bases from J, the junction contained 6 bases not matched to a gene. The CDR3 consists of 14 residues.

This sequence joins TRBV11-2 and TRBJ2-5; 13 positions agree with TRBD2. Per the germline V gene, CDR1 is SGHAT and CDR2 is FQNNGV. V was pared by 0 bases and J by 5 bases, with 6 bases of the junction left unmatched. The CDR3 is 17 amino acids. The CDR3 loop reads CASSLDSPLAGGETQYF. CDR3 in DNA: TGTGCCAGCAGCTTAGACAGCCCACTAGCGGGAGGGGAGACCCAGTACTTC.

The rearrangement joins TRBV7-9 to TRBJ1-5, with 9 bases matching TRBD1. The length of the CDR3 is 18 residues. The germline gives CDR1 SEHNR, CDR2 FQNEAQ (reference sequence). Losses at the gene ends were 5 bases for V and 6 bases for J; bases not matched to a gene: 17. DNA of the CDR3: TGTGCCAGCAGCCGGGCGGGAAGGGGACAGGGTAGGGGTCAGCCCCAGCATTTT. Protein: CASSRAGRGQGRGQPQHF.

CDR3 in amino acids: CASSLGTSGREAKNIQYF. Here the CDR3 DNA reads TGTGCCAGCAGCTTGGGTACTAGCGGGAGGGAGGCCAAAAACATTCAGTACTTC. The chain carries TRBV5-8 and TRBJ2-4; the match to TRBD2 covers 13 bases. There are 18 residues in the CDR3. Germline assignment: CDR1 SGHTS and CDR2 YDEGEE. The J segment lost 1 base and the V segment lost 0 bases, leaving 4 bases of the junction unmatched.

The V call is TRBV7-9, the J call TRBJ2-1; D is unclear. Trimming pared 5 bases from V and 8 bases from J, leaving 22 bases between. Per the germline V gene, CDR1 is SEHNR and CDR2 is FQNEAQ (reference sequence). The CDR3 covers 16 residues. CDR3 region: CASSPHLREGKDEQFF. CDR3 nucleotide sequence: TGTGCCAGCAGCCCCCACCTTCGAGAAGGGAAGGATGAGCAGTTCTTC.

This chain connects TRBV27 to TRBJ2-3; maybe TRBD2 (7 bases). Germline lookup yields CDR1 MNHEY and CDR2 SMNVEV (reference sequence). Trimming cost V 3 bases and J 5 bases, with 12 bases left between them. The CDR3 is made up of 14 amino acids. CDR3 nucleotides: TGTGCCAGCAGTTTGGGGAGGGGGAGAGATACGCAGTATTTT. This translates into CASSLGRGRDTQYF.

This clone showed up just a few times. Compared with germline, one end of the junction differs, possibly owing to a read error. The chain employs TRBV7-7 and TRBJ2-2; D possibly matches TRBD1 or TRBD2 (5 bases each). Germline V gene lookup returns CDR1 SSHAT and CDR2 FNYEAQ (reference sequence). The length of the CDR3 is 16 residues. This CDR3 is CASSALRDVNTGELFF. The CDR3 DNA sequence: TGTGCTAGCAGCGCCCTCCGGGACGTCAACACCGGGGAGCTGTTTTTT.

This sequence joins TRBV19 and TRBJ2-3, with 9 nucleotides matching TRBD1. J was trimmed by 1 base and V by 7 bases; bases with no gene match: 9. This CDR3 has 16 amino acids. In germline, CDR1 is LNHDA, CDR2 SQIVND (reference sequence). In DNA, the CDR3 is TGTGCCAGTACCGCTCCCCGGACAGGGGGCACAGATACGCAGTATTTT. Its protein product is CASTAPRTGGTDTQYF.

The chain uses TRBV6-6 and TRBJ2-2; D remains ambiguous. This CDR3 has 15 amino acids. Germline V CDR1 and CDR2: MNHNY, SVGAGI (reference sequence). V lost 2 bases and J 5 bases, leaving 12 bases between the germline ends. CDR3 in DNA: TGTGCCAGCAGTTACCATAACGTAGGAACCGGGGAGCTGTTTTTT. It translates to CASSYHNVGTGELFF.

CDR3 residues: CASRTPGAFLLGTNEKLFF. Written as DNA, the CDR3 is TGTGCCAGCAGGACGCCAGGGGCCTTTCTTTTAGGGACTAATGAAAAACTGTTTTTT. The chain combines TRBV2 with TRBJ1-4, with TRBD1 as a possible D gene (6 bases). This CDR3 has 19 residues. The V end lost 6 bases, the J end lost 2 bases, and 25 bases lay between the germline ends. Looked up from germline, CDR1 is SNHLY and CDR2 is FYNNEI.

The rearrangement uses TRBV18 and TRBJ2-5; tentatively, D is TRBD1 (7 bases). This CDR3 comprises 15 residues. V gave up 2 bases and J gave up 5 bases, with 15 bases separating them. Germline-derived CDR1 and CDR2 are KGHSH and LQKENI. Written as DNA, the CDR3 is TGTGCCAGCTCACCAACCAGGGGGGCGTCTGAGACCCAGTACTTC. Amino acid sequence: CASSPTRGASETQYF.

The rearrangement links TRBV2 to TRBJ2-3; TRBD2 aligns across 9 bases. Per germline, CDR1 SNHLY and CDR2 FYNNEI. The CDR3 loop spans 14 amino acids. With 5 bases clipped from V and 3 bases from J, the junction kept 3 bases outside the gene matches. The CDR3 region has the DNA TGTGCCAGCAGTTTAGCGGGGGCAACAGATACGCAGTATTTT. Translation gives CASSLAGATDTQYF.

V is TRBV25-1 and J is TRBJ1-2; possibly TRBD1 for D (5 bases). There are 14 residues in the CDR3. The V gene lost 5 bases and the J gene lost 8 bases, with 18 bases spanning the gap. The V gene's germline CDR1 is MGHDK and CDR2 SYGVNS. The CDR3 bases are TGTGCCAGCAGTCCACCCTCAGGGTTCGGGGGCTACACCTTC. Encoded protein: CASSPPSGFGGYTF.

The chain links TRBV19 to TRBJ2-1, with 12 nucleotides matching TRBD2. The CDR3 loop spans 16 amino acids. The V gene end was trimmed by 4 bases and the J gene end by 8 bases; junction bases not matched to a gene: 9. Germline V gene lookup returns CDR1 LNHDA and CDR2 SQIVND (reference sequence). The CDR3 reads CASSTRASGGAHEQFF. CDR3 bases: TGTGCCAGTAGTACCCGGGCTAGCGGGGGGGCCCATGAGCAGTTCTTC.

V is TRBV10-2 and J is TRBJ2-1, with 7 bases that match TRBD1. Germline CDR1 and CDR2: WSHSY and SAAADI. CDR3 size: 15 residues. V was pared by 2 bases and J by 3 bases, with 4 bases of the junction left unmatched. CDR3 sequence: CASSEGRTGYNEQFF. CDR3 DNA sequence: TGCGCCAGCAGTGAGGGACGGACAGGCTACAATGAGCAGTTCTTC.

The CDR3 DNA sequence: TGTGCCAGCAGCAAAGCGCTGGAACAGCCTCACCGGGTGACCCAGTACTTC. Its protein product is CASSKALEQPHRVTQYF. The genes are TRBV21-1 and TRBJ2-5. TRBV21-1 is termed a pseudogene. This CDR3 is 17 amino acids long.

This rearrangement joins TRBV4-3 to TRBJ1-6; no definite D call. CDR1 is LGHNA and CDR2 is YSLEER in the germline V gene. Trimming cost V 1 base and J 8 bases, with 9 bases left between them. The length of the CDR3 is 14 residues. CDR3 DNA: TGCGCCAGCAGCCAAGGTGGCAGTCATTCACCCCTCCACTTT. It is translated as CASSQGGSHSPLHF.

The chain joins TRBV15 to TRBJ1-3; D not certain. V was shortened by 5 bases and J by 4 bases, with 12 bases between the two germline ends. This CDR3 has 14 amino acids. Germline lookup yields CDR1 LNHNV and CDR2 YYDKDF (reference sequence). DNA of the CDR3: TGTGCCACCAGCTCTGAAGGGTTGGGAAACACCATATATTTT. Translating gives CATSSEGLGNTIYF. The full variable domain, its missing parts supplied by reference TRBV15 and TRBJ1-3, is DAMVIQNPRYQVTQFGKPVTLSCSQTLNHNVMYWYQQKSSQAPKLLFHYYDKDFNNEADTPDNFQSRRPNTSFCFLDIRSPGLGDTAMYLCATSSEGLGNTIYFGEGSWLTVV.

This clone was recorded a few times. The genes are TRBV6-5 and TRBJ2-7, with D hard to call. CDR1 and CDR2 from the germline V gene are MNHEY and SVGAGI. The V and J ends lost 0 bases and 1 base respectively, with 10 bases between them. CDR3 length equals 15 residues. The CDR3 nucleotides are TGTGCCAGCAGTTACTCGTCACTGGGTTCCTACGAGCAGTACTTC. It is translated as CASSYSSLGSYEQYF.

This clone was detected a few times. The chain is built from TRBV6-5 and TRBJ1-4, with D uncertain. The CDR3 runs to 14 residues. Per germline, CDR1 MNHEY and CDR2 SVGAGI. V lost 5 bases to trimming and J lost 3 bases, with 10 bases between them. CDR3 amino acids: CASSRRQANEKLFF. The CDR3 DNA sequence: TGTGCCAGCAGTCGAAGACAAGCTAATGAAAAACTGTTTTTT.

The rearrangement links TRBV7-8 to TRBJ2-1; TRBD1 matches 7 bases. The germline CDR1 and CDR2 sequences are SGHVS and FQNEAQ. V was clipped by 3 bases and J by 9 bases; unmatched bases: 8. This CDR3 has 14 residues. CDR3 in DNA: TGTGCCAGCAGCTTGGGGACAGTTGGTGGTGAGCAGTTCTTC. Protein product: CASSLGTVGGEQFF.

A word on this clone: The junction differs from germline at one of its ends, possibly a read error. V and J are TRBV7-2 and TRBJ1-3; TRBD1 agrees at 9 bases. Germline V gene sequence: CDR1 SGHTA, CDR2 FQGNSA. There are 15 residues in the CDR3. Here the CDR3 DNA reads TGTGCCAGCAGCCCACAGGGGGCTGCAGGAAACACCATGTATTTT. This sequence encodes CASSPQGAAGNTMYF.

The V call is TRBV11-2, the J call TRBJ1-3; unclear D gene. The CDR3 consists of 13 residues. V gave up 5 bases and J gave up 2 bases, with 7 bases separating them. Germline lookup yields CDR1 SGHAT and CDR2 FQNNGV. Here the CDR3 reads CASSTNPGNTIYF. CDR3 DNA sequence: TGTGCCAGCAGCACCAACCCTGGAAACACCATATATTTT.

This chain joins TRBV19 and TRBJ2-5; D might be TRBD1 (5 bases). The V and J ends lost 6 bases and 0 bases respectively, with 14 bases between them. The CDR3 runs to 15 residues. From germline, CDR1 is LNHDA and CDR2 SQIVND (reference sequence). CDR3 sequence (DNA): TGTGCCAGTAGGGGGCTAGGAGCGTACCAAGAGACCCAGTACTTC. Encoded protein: CASRGLGAYQETQYF. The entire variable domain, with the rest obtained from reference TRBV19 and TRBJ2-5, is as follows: DGGITQSPKYLFRKEGQNVTLSCEQNLNHDAMYWYRQDPGQGLRLIYYSQIVNDFQKGDIAEGYSVSREKKESFPLTVTSAQKNPTAFYLCASRGLGAYQETQYFGPGTRLLVL.

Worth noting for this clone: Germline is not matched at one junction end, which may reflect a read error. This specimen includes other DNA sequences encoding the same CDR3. CDR3 nucleotides: TGTGCCAGCAGCTTGGTATCTAGCGGGAGTTGGGGAGATACGCAGTATTTT. Its translation is CASSLVSSGSWGDTQYF. The rearrangement joins TRBV5-1 to TRBJ2-3; 10 nucleotides line up with TRBD2. The CDR3 contains 17 residues. Germline V CDR1 and CDR2: SGHRS, YFSETQ.

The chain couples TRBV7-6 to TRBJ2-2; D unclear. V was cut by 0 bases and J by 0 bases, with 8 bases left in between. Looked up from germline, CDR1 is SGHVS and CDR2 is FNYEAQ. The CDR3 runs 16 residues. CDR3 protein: CASSLATAANTGELFF. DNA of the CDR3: TGTGCCAGCAGCTTAGCTACGGCCGCGAACACCGGGGAGCTGTTTTTT.